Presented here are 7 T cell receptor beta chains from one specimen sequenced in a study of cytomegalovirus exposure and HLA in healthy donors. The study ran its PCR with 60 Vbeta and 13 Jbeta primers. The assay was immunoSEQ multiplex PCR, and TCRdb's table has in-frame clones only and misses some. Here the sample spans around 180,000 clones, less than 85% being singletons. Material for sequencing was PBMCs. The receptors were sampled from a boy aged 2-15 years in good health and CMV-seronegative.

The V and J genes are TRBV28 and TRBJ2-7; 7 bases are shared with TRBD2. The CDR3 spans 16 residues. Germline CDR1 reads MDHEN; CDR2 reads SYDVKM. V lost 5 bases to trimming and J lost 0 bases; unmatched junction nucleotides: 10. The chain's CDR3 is CASSVMASGISYEQYF. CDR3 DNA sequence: TGTGCCAGCAGTGTAATGGCTAGCGGAATCTCCTACGAGCAGTACTTC.

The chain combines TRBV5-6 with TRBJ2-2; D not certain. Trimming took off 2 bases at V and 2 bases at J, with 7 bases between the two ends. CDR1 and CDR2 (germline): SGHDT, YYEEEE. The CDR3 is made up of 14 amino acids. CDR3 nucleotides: TGTGCCAGCAGCTTATTGGCTAACACCGGGGAGCTGTTTTTT. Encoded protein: CASSLLANTGELFF.

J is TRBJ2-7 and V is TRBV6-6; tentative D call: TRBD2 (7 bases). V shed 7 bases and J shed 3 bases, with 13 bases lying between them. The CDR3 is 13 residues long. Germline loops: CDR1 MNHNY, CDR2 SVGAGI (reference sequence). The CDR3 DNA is TGTGCCAGCACCCGGGGGGCCAACTACGAGCAGTACGTC. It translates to CASTRGANYEQYV.

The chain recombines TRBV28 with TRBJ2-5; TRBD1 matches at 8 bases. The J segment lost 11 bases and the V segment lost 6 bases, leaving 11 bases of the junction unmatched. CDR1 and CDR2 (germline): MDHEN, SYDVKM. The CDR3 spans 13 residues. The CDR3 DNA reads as TGTGCCAGCAGACGGACAGGGCCCGGGGAGCAGTACTTC. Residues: CASRRTGPGEQYF. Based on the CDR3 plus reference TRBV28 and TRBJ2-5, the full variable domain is DVKVTQSSRYLVKRTGEKVFLECVQDMDHENMFWYRQDPGLGLRLIYFSYDVKMKEKGDIPEGYSVSREKKERFSLILESASTNQTSMYLCASRRTGPGEQYFGPGTRLLVL.

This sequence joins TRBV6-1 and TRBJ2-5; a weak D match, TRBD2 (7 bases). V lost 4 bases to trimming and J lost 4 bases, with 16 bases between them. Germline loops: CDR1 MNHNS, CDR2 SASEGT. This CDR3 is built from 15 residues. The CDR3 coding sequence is TGTGCCAGCAGTGTCTTAGGGGGGGCAGGAGAGACCCAGTACTTC. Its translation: CASSVLGGAGETQYF.

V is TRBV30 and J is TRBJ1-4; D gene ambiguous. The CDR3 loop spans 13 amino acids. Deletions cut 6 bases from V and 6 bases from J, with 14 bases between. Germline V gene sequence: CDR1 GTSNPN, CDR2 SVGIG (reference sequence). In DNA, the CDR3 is TGTGCCTGCGACCGGGAGCGGTATGAAAAACTGTTTTTT. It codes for CACDRERYEKLFF.

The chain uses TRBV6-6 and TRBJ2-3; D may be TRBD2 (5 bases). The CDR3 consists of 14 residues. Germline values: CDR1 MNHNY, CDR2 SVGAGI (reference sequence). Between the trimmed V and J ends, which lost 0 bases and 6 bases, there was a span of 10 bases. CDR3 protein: CASSYSPGGDTQYF. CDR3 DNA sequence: TGTGCCAGCAGTTACTCTCCCGGCGGGGATACGCAGTATTTT.